The text below deals with one TCR beta chain. The data were taken from a study of blood T cell repertoires in COVID-19. Across the study: Both acute and convalescent COVID-19 samples were obtained from the United States, Italy and Spain. Nucleic acid was either cDNA or gDNA, and it came from T cells, B-cell-depleted T cells, or PBMCs.

V shed 2 bases and J 0 bases; nucleotides not matched to a gene: 6. CDR1 is SGHVS and CDR2 is FQNEAQ in the germline V gene. This CDR3 contains 17 residues. In the authors' methods: Estimation of nucleated cell counts relied on the amplification of reference gene primers. Data came from immunoSEQ multiplex PCR; TCRdb stores just in-frame clones and leaves some out. V and J calls and clone size follow that table, whereas D and trimming were derived from the DNA. The sample includes more than 95,000 clones, around nine tenths seen only once; the top ten take around 6%. The sequencing input was peripheral blood. This rearrangement joins TRBV7-8 to TRBJ1-5, with 8 nucleotides matching TRBD1. This TCR was sampled from a human donor in a cohort sampled during active COVID-19. The CDR3 DNA reads TGTGCCAGCAGCTTATACGGGACAGGTAATAGCAATCAGCCCCAGCATTTT. Protein: CASSLYGTGNSNQPQHF.